This T cell receptor beta chain derives from a study of T cells in Graves' hyperthyroidism and ophthalmopathy. Broader study findings: Stable hyperthyroidism was told apart from ophthalmopathy by a model built on 13 V-J features.

Template material for amplifying TCR beta CDR3 regions consisted of RNA transcripts. The HTBI primer set was used in a first-round RT-PCR of the TCR CDR3. TCRdb reprocessed the multiplex PCR reads via MiXCR and lists one record per CDR3 protein. This table holds some 490,000 distinct CDR3 sequences, around a fifth found once. Of note for this clonotype: Its specificity is not known.

Germline lookup yields CDR1 LGHNA and CDR2 YNFKEQ. The CDR3 runs 17 residues. V trimming: 0 bases; J trimming: 5 bases; junction bases outside the gene matches: 10. Clinicians diagnosed patients from clinical symptoms, serum thyroxine and TRAb, thyroid ultrasound and orbital computed tomography. The gene calls are TRBV4-2 and TRBJ1-5; 7 positions match TRBD1. Sequencing used blood. The clonotype originates from a woman in her seventies with Graves' ophthalmopathy. The CDR3 nucleotides are TGTGCCAGCAGCCAAGAGGTAAGGGGGCGTACCGATCAGCCCCAGCATTTT. Amino acid sequence: CASSQEVRGRTDQPQHF.